This T cell receptor (beta chain) was sequenced in a study of identical twins. This clonotype has ten or more counts. Its target is unknown. TCRdb analysed the 5' RACE reads with MiXCR anew, one entry per CDR3 protein. The sample carries 700,000 to 950,000 distinct CDR3 sequences, about 12% recorded once. Study outcomes and limitations: With abundant cord blood beta clonotypes, insertions were fewer; memory repertoires showed no such pattern.

These data are also associated with another study on yellow fever vaccine responses in identical twins.

The sequencing input was PBMCs. The receptor was derived from a young woman in good health.

For the CDR3, the DNA is TGTGCCACCAGTCACAGTCGGGCCCCTTCCTACGAGCAGTACTTC. It codes for CATSHSRAPSYEQYF. The chain links TRBV15 to TRBJ2-7; no clear D gene. The CDR3 runs to 15 residues. Trimming pared 6 bases from V and 1 base from J, leaving 16 bases between. CDR1 and CDR2 from the germline V gene are LNHNV and YYDKDF (reference sequence). The full variable domain, with the rest looked up from reference TRBV15 and TRBJ2-7, is DAMVIQNPRYQVTQFGKPVTLSCSQTLNHNVMYWYQQKSSQAPKLLFHYYDKDFNNEADTPDNFQSRRPNTSFCFLDIRSPGLGDTAMYLCATSHSRAPSYEQYFGPGTRLTVT.